This T cell receptor beta chain is from a study of shared clonotypes between healthy human individuals. Study overall: Aged between 18 and 49, the donors were two women and a few men.

General study results and limits: The small donor group covered limited genetic and exposure diversity. Among donors, sharing of clonotypes was expected to be affected by sequencing depth.

Several immunoSEQ 96-well plates shared each subset's DNA, each plate a replicate. Assay used: immunoSEQ multiplex PCR; TCRdb lists only in-frame clones, some missing. The sample holds hundreds of thousands of clones, around 77% seen once. Germline V gene lookup returns CDR1 SQVTM and CDR2 ANQGSEA. After removal of 8 bases from V and 2 bases from J, the junction contained 5 bases not matched to a gene. The CDR3 contains 13 residues. On this clone itself: Its cognate antigen is unknown.

The J gene is TRBJ1-1, the V gene TRBV29-1; 10 nucleotides match TRBD1. The receptor's source is a woman aged 40 to 50 in good health. Some clones in this sample may be carry-over from other donors' samples. The specimen sequenced was PBMCs. CDR3 residues: CSSGTGANTEAFF. In DNA form, the CDR3 reads TGCAGCTCCGGGACAGGGGCAAACACTGAAGCTTTCTTT.